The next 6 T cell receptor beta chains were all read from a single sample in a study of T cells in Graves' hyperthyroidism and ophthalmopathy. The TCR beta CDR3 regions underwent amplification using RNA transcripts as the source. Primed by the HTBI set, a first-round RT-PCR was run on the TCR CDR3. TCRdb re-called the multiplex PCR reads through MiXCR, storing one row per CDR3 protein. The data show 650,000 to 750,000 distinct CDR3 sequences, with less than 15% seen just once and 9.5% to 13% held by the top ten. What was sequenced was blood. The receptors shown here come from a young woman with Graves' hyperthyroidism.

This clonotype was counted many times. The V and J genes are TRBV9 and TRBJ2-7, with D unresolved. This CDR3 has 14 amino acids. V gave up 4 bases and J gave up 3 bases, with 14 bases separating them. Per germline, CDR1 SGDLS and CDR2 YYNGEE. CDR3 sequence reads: CASSPRQAHYEQYF. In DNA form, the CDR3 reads TGTGCCAGCAGCCCTCGTCAAGCGCACTACGAGCAGTACTTC.

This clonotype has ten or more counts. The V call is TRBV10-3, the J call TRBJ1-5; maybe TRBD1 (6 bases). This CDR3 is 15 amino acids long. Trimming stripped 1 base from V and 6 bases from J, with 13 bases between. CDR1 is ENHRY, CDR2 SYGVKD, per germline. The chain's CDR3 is CAISELAQGGQPQHF. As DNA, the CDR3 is TGTGCCATCAGTGAGTTGGCACAGGGTGGTCAGCCCCAGCATTTT.

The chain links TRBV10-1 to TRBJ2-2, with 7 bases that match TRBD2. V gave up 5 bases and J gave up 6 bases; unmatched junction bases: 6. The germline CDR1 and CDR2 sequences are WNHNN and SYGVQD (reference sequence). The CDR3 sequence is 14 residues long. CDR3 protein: CASSRLAGPGELFF. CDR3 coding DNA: TGCGCCAGCAGTCGACTAGCTGGGCCCGGGGAGCTGTTTTTT.

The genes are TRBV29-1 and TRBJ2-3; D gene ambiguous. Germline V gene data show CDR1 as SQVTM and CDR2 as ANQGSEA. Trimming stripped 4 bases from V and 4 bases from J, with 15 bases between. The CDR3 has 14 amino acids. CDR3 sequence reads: CSVVSVVFADTQYF. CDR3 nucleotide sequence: TGCAGCGTTGTCTCCGTTGTGTTTGCAGATACGCAGTATTTT.

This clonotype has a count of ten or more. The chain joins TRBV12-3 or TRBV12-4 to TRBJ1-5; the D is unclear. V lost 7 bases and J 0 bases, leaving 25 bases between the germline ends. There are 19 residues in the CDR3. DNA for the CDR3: TGTGCCAGCACCCTCTCCGCAGGCCCTCCTCGGTATAGCAATCAGCCCCAGCATTTT. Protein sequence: CASTLSAGPPRYSNQPQHF.

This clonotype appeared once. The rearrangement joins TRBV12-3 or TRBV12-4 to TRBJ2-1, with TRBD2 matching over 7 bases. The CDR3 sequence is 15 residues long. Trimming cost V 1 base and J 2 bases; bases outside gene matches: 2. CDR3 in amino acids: CASSLERGPYNEQFF. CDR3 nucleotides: TGTGCCAGCAGTTTAGAGCGGGGTCCCTACAATGAGCAGTTCTTC.